This T cell receptor beta chain is from a study of blood T cell repertoires in COVID-19. In the study overall: In each case, the material was cDNA or gDNA derived from T cells, B-cell-depleted T cells, or PBMCs.

Those enrolled, adults aged roughly 18 to 90 years, came from about 24 US areas. Cohorts were assigned according to the clinical history that participants reported. Germline trimming cut 3 bases from V and 3 bases from J; bases unmatched to any gene: 0. CDR3 length: 13 residues. The germline V gene encodes CDR1 KGHSH and CDR2 LQKENI. Clones were read by immunoSEQ multiplex PCR, and TCRdb kept only the in-frame ones, dropping some. This repertoire shows approximately 280,000 clones, under 90% found once; its top ten account for around 1.9%. This clone was recorded a few times. The same CDR3 is also encoded by other DNA sequences in this sample.

Sequenced input: PBMCs or T cells enriched from blood (not recorded which). The V gene is TRBV18, the J gene TRBJ1-1; 8 bases map to TRBD1. The origin of this receptor is a woman aged 55-75 years who had recovered from COVID-19. Here the CDR3 reads CASSPTGDTEAFF. In DNA form, the CDR3 reads TGTGCCAGCTCACCGACAGGGGACACTGAAGCTTTCTTT. The full variable domain, completed using reference TRBV18 and TRBJ1-1, is NAGVMQNPRHLVRRRGQEARLRCSPMKGHSHVYWYRQLPEEGLKFMVYLQKENIIDESGMPKERFSAEFPKEGPSILRIQQVVRGDSAAYFCASSPTGDTEAFFGQGTRLTVV.